This record concerns one T cell receptor beta chain sequence. The data belong to a study of blood T cell repertoires in COVID-19. Study-wide context: The samples span acute and convalescent COVID-19 from the United States, Italy and Spain. Nucleic acid was either cDNA or gDNA, and it came from T cells, B-cell-depleted T cells, or PBMCs.

Original handling: Estimation of nucleated cell counts was performed using reference gene primer amplification. Clones were sequenced by immunoSEQ multiplex PCR, and TCRdb holds only the in-frame ones, with some missing. V, J and clone size were drawn from that table, and D and trimming were deduced from the DNA. The table shows approximately 140,000 clones, with roughly 76% occurring only once. The CDR3 has 13 amino acids. Per germline, CDR1 MNHEY and CDR2 SVGAGI. Deletions cut 5 bases from V and 4 bases from J, with 9 bases between. Material: peripheral blood. The chain combines TRBV6-5 with TRBJ2-1; D perhaps matches TRBD2 (6 bases). This TCR derives from a human donor with acute or convalescent COVID-19. The donor label of this sample is uncertain. For the CDR3, the DNA is TGTGCCAGCAGTCCGCGGGGATACAATGAGCAGTTCTTC. Amino acids: CASSPRGYNEQFF.